These 23 T cell receptor beta chains came from one sample sequenced in a study of OX40 agonist ivuxolimab in advanced cancers. Using immunoSEQ multiplex PCR, the repertoire was profiled, and TCRdb retains in-frame clones only, with some absent. The sample holds about 15,000 clones; roughly three quarters are singletons and the top ten take about 35%. Sequencing used CD4+ or CD8+ T cells sorted from blood, obtained in a trial of the OX40 agonist ivuxolimab. Receptors were obtained from an adult with an advanced solid tumor such as melanoma, head and neck, liver or kidney cancer.

The chain joins TRBV29-1 to TRBJ2-1, with 11 positions matching TRBD1. Germline V gene sequence: CDR1 SQVTM, CDR2 ANQGSEA. This CDR3 is built from 15 residues. The ends lost 0 bases at V and 10 bases at J; junction bases unmatched: 8. The CDR3 region has the DNA TGCAGCGTTGAAGATATGGACAGGGGGCTCGGGGAGCAGTTCTTC. This gives the protein CSVEDMDRGLGEQFF.

J is TRBJ2-5 and V is TRBV7-2; D may be TRBD2 (6 bases). The CDR3 extends over 13 amino acids. CDR1 is SGHTA, CDR2 FQGNSA, per germline. V lost 4 bases, J lost 5 bases, and 11 bases lay in between. CDR3 amino acids: CASSSGTPETQYF. The CDR3 coding sequence is TGTGCCAGCAGCTCCGGGACTCCGGAGACCCAGTACTTC.

The J gene is TRBJ2-1, the V gene TRBV11-2, with D perhaps matching TRBD1 (5 bases). CDR1 is SGHAT and CDR2 is FQNNGV in the germline V gene. Between the trimmed V and J ends, which lost 1 base and 8 bases, there was a span of 12 bases. This CDR3 spans 14 amino acids. The CDR3 sequence: CASSLGGAWDEQFF. The DNA for the CDR3 is TGTGCCAGCAGCTTAGGGGGCGCCTGGGATGAGCAGTTCTTC.

The rearrangement links TRBV4-1 to TRBJ2-7, with TRBD1 matching over 8 bases. This CDR3 contains 14 residues. The germline V gene encodes CDR1 MGHRA and CDR2 YSYEKL. Trimming at V came to 6 bases and at J to 1 base, leaving 5 bases not matched to a gene. The CDR3 spells CASRGGTGSYEQYF. CDR3 nucleotide sequence: TGCGCCAGCAGAGGGGGGACAGGATCCTACGAGCAGTACTTC.

CDR3 sequence (DNA): TGCGCCAGCAGCCAAGCCTGGGGACCCGGGGAGCTGTTTTTT. Translating it yields CASSQAWGPGELFF. The rearrangement links TRBV4-3 to TRBJ2-2; perhaps D is TRBD1 or TRBD2 (5 bases each). The CDR3 has 14 amino acids. V was cut by 1 base and J by 6 bases, with 9 bases left in between. Germline V CDR1 and CDR2: LGHNA, YSLEER.

The V gene is TRBV7-2, the J gene TRBJ2-3; 8 bases are shared with TRBD2. Germline CDR1 reads SGHTA; CDR2 reads FQGNSA. J gave up 2 bases and V 3 bases, and 16 bases lay outside the gene matches. The CDR3 is 19 residues long. CDR3 sequence reads: CASSFPITSGEQNTDTQYF. The CDR3, as DNA: TGTGCCAGCAGCTTCCCCATTACTAGCGGAGAACAAAACACAGATACGCAGTATTTT.

This chain links TRBV4-3 with TRBJ1-1; TRBD1 might be the D (5 bases). Trimming left V 3 bases short and J 1 base short, with 12 bases between. Germline V gene data show CDR1 as LGHNA and CDR2 as YSLEER. This CDR3 has 15 amino acids. The CDR3 region is CASSQGRLRNTEAFF. Here the CDR3 DNA reads TGCGCCAGCAGCCAGGGACGCTTGCGGAACACTGAAGCTTTCTTT.

The chain combines TRBV30 with TRBJ1-1; 8 bases agree with TRBD1. Germline V gene sequence: CDR1 GTSNPN, CDR2 SVGIG (reference sequence). Germline trimming cut 6 bases from V and 6 bases from J; bases unmatched to any gene: 15. The CDR3 runs to 15 residues. The CDR3, as DNA: TGTGCCTGTTCTAAACTCGGGGGACAGGCTCCTGAAGCTTTCTTT. This gives the protein CACSKLGGQAPEAFF.

The V call is TRBV11-2, the J call TRBJ1-3; D possibly corresponds to TRBD1 (6 bases). CDR1 and CDR2 (germline): SGHAT, FQNNGV. V lost 3 bases and J lost 0, with 12 bases in between. This CDR3 is 16 amino acids long. CDR3 in DNA: TGTGCCAGCAGCTTCTCCTGGACAGTCTCTGGAAACACCATATATTTT. Its protein is CASSFSWTVSGNTIYF.

The chain is built from TRBV9 and TRBJ2-5, with a possible D match to TRBD2 (5 bases). Per germline, CDR1 SGDLS and CDR2 YYNGEE. V dropped 5 bases and J dropped 4 bases, with 15 bases sitting between them. The CDR3 runs to 14 residues. Here the CDR3 DNA reads TGTGCCAGCAGTGGAGGAGCTTTAGGAGAGACCCAGTACTTC. Translation: CASSGGALGETQYF.

The rearrangement uses TRBV10-3 and TRBJ1-2; no clear D gene. The CDR3 totals 16 residues. Per germline, CDR1 ENHRY and CDR2 SYGVKD. V lost 3 bases, J lost 5 bases, and 19 bases lay in between. CDR3 in DNA: TGTGCCATCAGTGAATCGGCGGGCTTCCCTCAGTATGGCTACACCTTC. Its translation: CAISESAGFPQYGYTF.

This clone was observed once. J is TRBJ1-2 and V is TRBV5-6, with D perhaps TRBD1 (5 bases). The CDR3 runs 17 residues. The germline V gene has CDR1 SGHDT and CDR2 YYEEEE. Trimming pared 0 bases from V and 5 bases from J, leaving 20 bases between. CDR3 sequence: CASSLGQSLPPTYGYTF. DNA of the CDR3: TGTGCCAGCAGCTTGGGACAGTCACTCCCCCCTACTTATGGCTACACCTTC.

The V gene is TRBV7-8, the J gene TRBJ1-5; 10 positions agree with TRBD1. The V gene end was trimmed by 5 bases and the J gene end by 9 bases; junction bases not matched to a gene: 10. This CDR3 is 15 amino acids long. Germline CDR1 is SGHVS and CDR2 is FQNEAQ. CDR3 DNA sequence: TGTGCCAGCAGCCCGACAGGGGGCTCTTACCGGCCCCAGCATTTT. Residues: CASSPTGGSYRPQHF.

The chain has TRBV11-3 and TRBJ1-6; the match to TRBD1 covers 8 bases. The CDR3 extends over 14 amino acids. Germline lookup yields CDR1 SGHNT and CDR2 YENEEA. Trimming took 5 bases from V and 10 from J; bases not matched to a gene: 7. The CDR3 is CASSHPGTGSPLHF. CDR3 bases: TGTGCCAGCAGCCACCCCGGGACAGGCTCACCCCTCCACTTT.

This clone is medium-sized by share. This chain joins TRBV5-1 and TRBJ2-1; a possible D gene is TRBD1 (5 bases). Trimming cost V 4 bases and J 2 bases, with 13 bases left between them. Per germline, CDR1 SGHRS and CDR2 YFSETQ. The CDR3 loop spans 15 amino acids. In DNA form, the CDR3 reads TGCGCCAGCAGCAGGGGTAACTCAGCCTACAATGAGCAGTTCTTC. Amino acid sequence: CASSRGNSAYNEQFF.

The chain joins TRBV7-3 to TRBJ1-1; D may be TRBD1 (6 bases). Germline-derived CDR1 and CDR2 are SGHTA and FQGTGA. The CDR3 covers 13 residues. Trimming removed 4 bases at V and 4 bases at J, with 10 bases between. The CDR3 DNA is TGTGCCAGCAGCTCCGGGGGCGGCACTGAAGCTTTCTTT. Protein product: CASSSGGGTEAFF.

The chain has TRBV5-1 and TRBJ1-5; 8 bases are a match to TRBD1. The trim removed 0 bases at V and 7 bases at J, leaving 6 bases unmatched. The CDR3 runs to 15 residues. The germline CDR1 and CDR2 sequences are SGHRS and YFSETQ. CDR3 protein: CASSLGQGANQPQHF. The CDR3 coding sequence is TGCGCCAGCAGCTTGGGGCAGGGGGCAAACCAGCCCCAGCATTTT.

The chain is built from TRBV10-3 and TRBJ1-5, with D hard to call. V dropped 0 bases and J dropped 5 bases, with 8 bases sitting between them. The CDR3 covers 14 residues. Germline CDR1 ENHRY, CDR2 SYGVKD. This CDR3 reads CAISESSGYQPQHF. The CDR3 nucleotides read TGTGCCATCAGTGAGTCATCGGGGTATCAGCCCCAGCATTTT.

The chain carries TRBV7-8 and TRBJ1-4, with a weak D call TRBD1 (6 bases). V lost 5 bases and J 7 bases, leaving 20 bases between the germline ends. The CDR3 spans 16 residues. Looked up from germline, CDR1 is SGHVS and CDR2 is FQNEAQ. The CDR3 region has the DNA TGTGCCAGCAGCGGCGCCGGGACAAGAGGGTCTGAAAAACTGTTTTTT. Its translation is CASSGAGTRGSEKLFF.

J is TRBJ1-2 and V is TRBV7-8; 8 positions agree with TRBD1. With 5 bases clipped from V and 8 bases from J, the junction kept 13 bases outside the gene matches. CDR1 is SGHVS, CDR2 FQNEAQ, per germline. The CDR3 has 15 residues. The CDR3 DNA reads TGTGCCAGCAGCCCTTCGACAGGGGTCCCATCAGGCTACACCTTC. Translated: CASSPSTGVPSGYTF.

The chain carries TRBV6-6 and TRBJ2-7; tentatively, D is TRBD1 or TRBD2 (5 bases each). Per germline, CDR1 MNHNY and CDR2 SVGAGI (reference sequence). This CDR3 has 15 residues. Deletions cut 2 bases from V and 0 bases from J, with 11 bases between. The CDR3 loop reads CASSYASGSSYEQYF. The DNA of the CDR3 is TGTGCCAGCAGTTACGCCTCAGGGAGCTCCTACGAGCAGTACTTC.

This chain joins TRBV6-5 and TRBJ2-3, with D hard to call. The CDR3 contains 13 residues. Per germline, CDR1 MNHEY and CDR2 SVGAGI. V was shortened by 6 bases and J by 1 base, with 8 bases between the two germline ends. In nucleotides, the CDR3 is TGTGCCAGCAGACTCGTGGGCACAGATACGCAGTATTTT. Translation: CASRLVGTDTQYF.

V gene TRBV6-6 combines with J gene TRBJ1-3; D might be TRBD1 (5 bases). The CDR3 totals 15 residues. The V gene's germline CDR1 is MNHNY and CDR2 SVGAGI (reference sequence). Trimming removed 2 bases at V and 4 bases at J, with 12 bases between. CDR3 in DNA: TGTGCCAGCAGTTACGCGGGGGAGACGGGAAACACCATATATTTT. Translating gives CASSYAGETGNTIYF.